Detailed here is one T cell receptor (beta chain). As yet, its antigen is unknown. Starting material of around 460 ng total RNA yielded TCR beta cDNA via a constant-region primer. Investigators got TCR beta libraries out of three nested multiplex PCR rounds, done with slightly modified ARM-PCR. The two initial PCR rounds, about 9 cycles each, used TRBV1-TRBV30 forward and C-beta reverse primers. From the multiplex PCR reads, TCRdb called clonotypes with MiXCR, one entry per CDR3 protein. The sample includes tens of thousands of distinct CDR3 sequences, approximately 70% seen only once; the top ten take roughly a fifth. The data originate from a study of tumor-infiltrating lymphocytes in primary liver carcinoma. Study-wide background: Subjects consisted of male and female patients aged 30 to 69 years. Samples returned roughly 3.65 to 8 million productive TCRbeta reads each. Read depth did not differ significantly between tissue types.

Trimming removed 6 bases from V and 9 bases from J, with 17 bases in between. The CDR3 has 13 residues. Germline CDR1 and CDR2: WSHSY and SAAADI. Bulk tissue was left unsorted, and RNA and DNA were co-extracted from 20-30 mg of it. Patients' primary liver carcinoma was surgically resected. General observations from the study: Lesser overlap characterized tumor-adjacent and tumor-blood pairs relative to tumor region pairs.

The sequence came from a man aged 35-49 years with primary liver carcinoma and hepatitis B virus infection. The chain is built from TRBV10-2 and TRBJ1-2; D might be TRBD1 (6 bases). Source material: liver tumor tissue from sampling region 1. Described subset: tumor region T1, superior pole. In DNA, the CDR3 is TGCGCCAGCAGGACGGGGGGCGCTTATTGCTACACCTTC. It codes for CASRTGGAYCYTF.